A few counts support the clone carrying this TCR beta chain. This sample is drawn from a study of T cells in Graves' hyperthyroidism and ophthalmopathy. Trimming removed 0 bases from V and 0 bases from J, with 9 bases in between. Germline CDR1 MNHNS, CDR2 SASEGT. CDR3 length: 17 amino acids. RNA transcripts were the template for amplifying TCR beta CDR3 regions. HTBI primers were employed in a first-round RT-PCR of the TCR CDR3. TCRdb re-derived calls from the multiplex PCR reads in MiXCR, one entry per CDR3 protein. The table lists about 480,000 distinct CDR3 sequences, roughly a quarter of them singletons, with approximately 11% in the top ten. Diagnostic assessment was based on clinical symptoms, serum thyroxine and TRAb, thyroid ultrasound and orbital computed tomography. The source of the PBMCs was over 8.5 ml of fresh peripheral blood.

The sequenced sample consisted of blood. The chain carries TRBV6-1 and TRBJ1-6; TRBD1 might be the D (5 bases). The clonotype was recovered from a woman in her thirties with Graves' ophthalmopathy. CDR3 DNA: TGTGCCAGCAGTGAAGCGCCAGGGAGCTCCTATAATTCACCCCTCCACTTT. This gives the protein CASSEAPGSSYNSPLHF.